A single sample gave rise to the 9 T cell receptor beta chains below, sequenced in a study of circulating tumor DNA in untreated peripheral T-cell lymphoma. Here immunoSEQ multiplex PCR was the method, and the copy in TCRdb shows in-frame clones only, minus some. In the table there are 9,500 to 13,000 clones, roughly 80% of which are singletons. The specimen sequenced was tumor tissue. All receptors come from a human donor with peripheral T-cell lymphoma.

The V and J genes are TRBV5-1 and TRBJ2-1, with TRBD1 matching over 8 bases. The CDR3 runs to 15 residues. Germline loops: CDR1 SGHRS, CDR2 YFSETQ. The ends lost 1 base at V and 0 bases at J; junction bases unmatched: 0. CDR3 in DNA: TGCGCCAGCAGCTTGACAGGGGGCTCCTACAATGAGCAGTTCTTC. Translating it yields CASSLTGGSYNEQFF.

This sequence joins TRBV11-3 and TRBJ2-1; TRBD2 matches at 14 bases. V shed 1 base and J 9 bases; nucleotides not matched to a gene: 5. This CDR3 region has 16 residues. Germline CDR1 and CDR2: SGHNT and YENEEA. The DNA of the CDR3 is TGTGCCAGCAGCTTAGGGACTAGCGGGGGGAGGTCTGAGCAGTTCTTC. Amino acids: CASSLGTSGGRSEQFF.

CDR3 nucleotides: TGCGCCAGCAGTCAGCCCCTCGGGCCTAACTATGGCTACACCTTC. Translation gives CASSQPLGPNYGYTF. This chain uses TRBV23-1 with TRBJ1-2; D is uncertain. TRBV23-1 is annotated as an ORF whose role is uncertain. Trimming took off 3 bases at V and 0 bases at J, with 11 bases between the two ends. This CDR3 region has 15 residues.

This sequence joins TRBV9 and TRBJ1-1; D is unresolved. CDR1 and CDR2 (germline): SGDLS, YYNGEE. V dropped 5 bases and J dropped 5 bases, with 13 bases sitting between them. This CDR3 is built from 13 residues. The CDR3 is CASSPTPGTEAFF. CDR3 sequence (DNA): TGTGCCAGCAGTCCGACCCCGGGGACTGAAGCTTTCTTT.

V usage is TRBV6-8 and J usage is TRBJ1-1; TRBD1 matches 7 bases. The length of the CDR3 is 14 residues. Trimming removed 5 bases from V and 2 bases from J; junction bases left unmatched: 5. Germline V CDR1 and CDR2: MNHGY, SAAAGT. CDR3 sequence: CASSGGTANTEAFF. As DNA, the CDR3 is TGTGCCAGCAGTGGAGGGACAGCTAACACTGAAGCTTTCTTT.

This chain uses TRBV6-8 with TRBJ2-4, with 8 bases lining up with TRBD2. There are 17 residues in the CDR3. V trimming: 4 bases; J trimming: 3 bases; junction bases outside the gene matches: 11. Germline V gene sequence: CDR1 MNHGY, CDR2 SAAAGT. The CDR3 nucleotides are TGTGCCAGCAGTTCCGTCGCGGGGGGCGCCGACAAAAACATTCAGTACTTC. Residues: CASSSVAGGADKNIQYF.

The V and J genes are TRBV10-2 and TRBJ1-5, with TRBD1 identical over 8 bases. The CDR3 spans 17 residues. V trimming: 3 bases; J trimming: 2 bases; junction bases outside the gene matches: 9. CDR1 is WSHSY and CDR2 is SAAADI in the germline V gene. Here the CDR3 reads CASSDPTGVGRNQPQHF. DNA for the CDR3: TGCGCCAGCAGTGACCCGACAGGGGTCGGGCGCAATCAGCCCCAGCATTTT.

The V call is TRBV29-1, the J call TRBJ1-1, with TRBD1 as a possible D gene (6 bases). Trimming removed 7 bases from V and 0 bases from J, with 12 bases in between. This CDR3 region has 13 residues. CDR1 and CDR2 from the germline V gene are SQVTM and ANQGSEA. CDR3: CSAGQHMNTEAFF. CDR3 DNA sequence: TGCAGCGCCGGACAGCACATGAACACTGAAGCTTTCTTT.

The chain links TRBV12-5 to TRBJ1-4; no definite D call. The V end lost 1 base, the J end lost 7 bases, and 4 bases lay between the germline ends. The CDR3 extends over 12 amino acids. Germline assignment: CDR1 LGHNT and CDR2 FRNRAP. CDR3 nucleotide sequence: TGTGCTAGTGGTTTGGGGATTGAAAAACTGTTTTTT. It specifies CASGLGIEKLFF.